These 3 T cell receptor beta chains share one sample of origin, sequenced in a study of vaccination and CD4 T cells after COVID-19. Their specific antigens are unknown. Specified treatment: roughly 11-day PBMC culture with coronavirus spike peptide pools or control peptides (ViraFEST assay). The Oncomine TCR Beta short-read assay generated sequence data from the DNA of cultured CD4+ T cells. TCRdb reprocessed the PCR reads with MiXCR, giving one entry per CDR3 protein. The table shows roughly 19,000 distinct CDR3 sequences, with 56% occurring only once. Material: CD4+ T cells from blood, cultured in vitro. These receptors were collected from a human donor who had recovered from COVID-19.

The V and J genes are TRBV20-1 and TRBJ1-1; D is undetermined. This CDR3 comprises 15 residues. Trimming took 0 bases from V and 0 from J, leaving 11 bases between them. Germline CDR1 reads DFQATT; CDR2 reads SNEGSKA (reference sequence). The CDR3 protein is CSARDHGVMNTEAFF. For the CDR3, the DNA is TGCAGTGCTAGAGATCATGGGGTCATGAACACTGAAGCTTTCTTT.

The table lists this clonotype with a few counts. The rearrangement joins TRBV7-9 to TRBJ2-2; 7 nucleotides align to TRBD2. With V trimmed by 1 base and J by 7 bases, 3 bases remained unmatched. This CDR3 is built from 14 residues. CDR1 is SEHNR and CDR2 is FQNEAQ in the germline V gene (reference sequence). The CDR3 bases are TGTGCCAGCAGCTTAGGACTAGCAAGCGGGGAGCTGTTTTTT. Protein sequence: CASSLGLASGELFF.

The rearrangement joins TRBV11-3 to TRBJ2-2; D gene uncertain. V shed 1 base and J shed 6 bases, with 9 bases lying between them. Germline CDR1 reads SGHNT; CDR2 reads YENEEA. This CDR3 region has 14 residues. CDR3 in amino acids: CASSLGAMAGELFF. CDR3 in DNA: TGTGCCAGCAGCTTAGGGGCTATGGCCGGGGAGCTGTTTTTT. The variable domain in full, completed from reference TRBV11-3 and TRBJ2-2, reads EAGVVQSPRYKIIEKKQPVAFWCNPISGHNTLYWYLQNLGQGPELLIRYENEEAVDDSQLPKDRFSAERLKGVDSTLKIQPAELGDSAVYLCASSLGAMAGELFFGEGSRLTVL.